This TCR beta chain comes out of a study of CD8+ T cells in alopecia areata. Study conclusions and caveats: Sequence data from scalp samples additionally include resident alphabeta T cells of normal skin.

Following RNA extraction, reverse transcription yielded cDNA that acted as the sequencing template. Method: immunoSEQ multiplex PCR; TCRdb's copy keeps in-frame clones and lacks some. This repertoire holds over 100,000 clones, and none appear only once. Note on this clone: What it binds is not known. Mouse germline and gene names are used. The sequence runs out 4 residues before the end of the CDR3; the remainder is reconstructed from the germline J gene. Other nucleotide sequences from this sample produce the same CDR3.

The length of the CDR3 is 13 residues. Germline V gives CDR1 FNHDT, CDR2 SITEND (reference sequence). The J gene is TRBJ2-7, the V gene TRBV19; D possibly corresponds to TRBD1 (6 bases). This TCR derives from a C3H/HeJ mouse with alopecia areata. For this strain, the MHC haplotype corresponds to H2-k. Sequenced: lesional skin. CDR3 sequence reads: CASSITGRYEQYF. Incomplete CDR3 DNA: TGTGCCAGCAGTATTACAGGGAGATAT.